A single sample gave rise to the 19 T cell receptor beta chains below, sequenced in a study of cytomegalovirus exposure and HLA in healthy donors. PCR involved 60 Vbeta and 13 Jbeta primers. TCRdb's table, derived via immunoSEQ multiplex PCR, lists solely in-frame clones and lacks some. Among some 40,000 clones listed, 60% to 75% were seen once. The sequencing input was PBMCs. The receptor set was obtained from a man in his forties in good health and CMV-seronegative.

This sequence joins TRBV30 and TRBJ2-7; 9 nucleotides line up with TRBD2. CDR3 size: 12 residues. CDR1 and CDR2 from the germline V gene are GTSNPN and SVGIG (reference sequence). V gave up 8 bases and J gave up 4 bases; unmatched junction bases: 6. The DNA for the CDR3 is TGTGCCGGTAGCGGGGGAGATTACGAGCAGTACTTC. Translated: CAGSGGDYEQYF.

The rearrangement joins TRBV10-3 to TRBJ2-5, with D perhaps matching TRBD1 (6 bases). The CDR3 contains 14 residues. Trimming stripped 2 bases from V and 5 bases from J, with 12 bases between. From germline, CDR1 is ENHRY and CDR2 SYGVKD. The CDR3 loop reads CAISERAQGETQYF. The DNA of the CDR3 is TGTGCCATCAGTGAGCGGGCCCAGGGGGAGACCCAGTACTTC.

This clone was recorded a few times. The J gene is TRBJ1-1, the V gene TRBV11-3, with D perhaps matching TRBD1 (5 bases). The CDR3 is 14 residues long. V lost 5 bases and J lost 3, with 13 bases in between. The germline V gene has CDR1 SGHNT and CDR2 YENEEA. CDR3 protein: CASSPGVGDTEAFF. For the CDR3, the DNA is TGTGCCAGCAGCCCCGGTGTAGGGGACACTGAAGCTTTCTTT.

The chain is built from TRBV4-3 and TRBJ1-2; D is ambiguous. V lost 4 bases, J lost 8 bases, and 17 bases lay in between. Looked up from germline, CDR1 is LGHNA and CDR2 is YSLEER. This CDR3 contains 14 residues. DNA for the CDR3: TGCGCCAGCAGCCCGTCGGGAGTTCGGAGCGGCTACACCTTC. Translated, it gives CASSPSGVRSGYTF.

V usage is TRBV6-5 and J usage is TRBJ1-1, with D maybe TRBD1 (6 bases). Trimming removed 6 bases at V and 6 bases at J, with 14 bases between. The CDR3 is made up of 13 amino acids. In germline, CDR1 is MNHEY, CDR2 SVGAGI. DNA for the CDR3: TGTGCCAGCAGCCTCGGGACAACCGCTGAAGCTTTCTTT. Translating gives CASSLGTTAEAFF.

CDR3 residues: CASSPGGLTEAFF. Written as DNA, the CDR3 is TGTGCCAGCAGCCCCGGGGGGCTGACTGAAGCTTTCTTT. V usage is TRBV5-6 and J usage is TRBJ1-1; weak D call: TRBD1 (6 bases). The CDR3 spans 13 residues. The germline V gene encodes CDR1 SGHDT and CDR2 YYEEEE. V lost 4 bases and J 5 bases, leaving 12 bases between the germline ends.

This chain connects TRBV29-1 to TRBJ1-2; 10 positions match TRBD1. CDR1 and CDR2 (germline): SQVTM, ANQGSEA. Trimming took 3 bases from V and 8 from J; bases not matched to a gene: 3. The CDR3 consists of 12 residues. CDR3 sequence: CSVDGTGDGYTF. The CDR3 nucleotides are TGCAGCGTTGATGGGACAGGGGACGGCTACACCTTC.

The chain employs TRBV30 and TRBJ2-2, with 10 bases lining up with TRBD2. CDR3 size: 14 residues. V trimming: 2 bases; J trimming: 6 bases; junction bases outside the gene matches: 3. Germline assignment: CDR1 GTSNPN and CDR2 SVGIG (reference sequence). Written as DNA, the CDR3 is TGTGCCTGGAGTATAGCGGGGGGCGCCGGGGAGCTGTTTTTT. Translation gives CAWSIAGGAGELFF.

CDR3 region: CASSQEAGQTISYEQYF. The CDR3 region has the DNA TGTGCCAGCAGCCAAGAAGCAGGGCAGACGATTTCCTACGAGCAGTACTTC. The gene calls are TRBV14 and TRBJ2-7, with D possibly TRBD1 on 5 matching bases. Trimming took 0 bases from V and 1 from J, leaving 16 bases between them. From germline, CDR1 is SGHDN and CDR2 FVKESK. The CDR3 is made up of 17 amino acids.

J is TRBJ2-7 and V is TRBV12-5; TRBD1 aligns across 8 bases. Germline assignment: CDR1 LGHNT and CDR2 FRNRAP. V lost 4 bases and J lost 2; bases outside the gene matches: 1. This CDR3 is built from 13 residues. CDR3 loop: CASGSTGAYEQYF. For the CDR3, the DNA is TGTGCTAGTGGTTCGACAGGGGCCTACGAGCAGTACTTC.

The chain employs TRBV28 and TRBJ2-1; D is undetermined. V was cut by 2 bases and J by 2 bases, with 10 bases left in between. CDR3 length: 15 residues. In germline, CDR1 is MDHEN, CDR2 SYDVKM. Here the CDR3 DNA reads TGTGCCAGCAGTTTAAGTATACTTGCCTACAATGAGCAGTTCTTC. As protein: CASSLSILAYNEQFF.

This clone appeared once. The chain recombines TRBV30 with TRBJ2-7; perhaps TRBD1 as D (6 bases). The germline V gene has CDR1 GTSNPN and CDR2 SVGIG (reference sequence). V lost 0 bases to trimming and J lost 2 bases, with 11 bases between them. The CDR3 is 14 amino acids. CDR3 sequence (DNA): TGTGCCTGGAGTGTCGGGACACCAGCCTACGAGCAGTACTTC. It specifies CAWSVGTPAYEQYF.

This clone has only one observation. The rearrangement links TRBV6-4 to TRBJ2-1; D remains unclear. This CDR3 comprises 14 residues. Germline V lookup: CDR1 MRHNA, CDR2 SNTAGT. Trimming removed 8 bases from V and 5 bases from J, with 16 bases in between. The CDR3 loop reads CASVKSGANNEQFF. The CDR3 DNA reads TGTGCCAGCGTTAAGAGTGGAGCTAACAATGAGCAGTTCTTC.

The rearrangement uses TRBV13 and TRBJ2-3; TRBD2 agrees at 11 bases. CDR3 length: 18 residues. Per germline, CDR1 PRHDT and CDR2 FYEKMQ (reference sequence). V shed 1 base and J 2 bases; nucleotides not matched to a gene: 8. This chain's CDR3 is CASSLAPIAGGDTDTQYF. The CDR3 nucleotides read TGTGCCAGCAGCTTAGCGCCTATAGCGGGGGGGGACACAGATACGCAGTATTTT. Based on the CDR3 plus reference TRBV13 and TRBJ2-3, the full variable domain is AAGVIQSPRHLIKEKRETATLKCYPIPRHDTVYWYQQGPGQDPQFLISFYEKMQSDKGSIPDRFSAQQFSDYHSELNMSSLELGDSALYFCASSLAPIAGGDTDTQYFGPGTRLTVL.

V gene TRBV7-6 combines with J gene TRBJ2-3; the D gene is possibly TRBD1 (5 bases). In germline, CDR1 is SGHVS, CDR2 FNYEAQ. The CDR3 is 14 amino acids. V lost 5 bases, J lost 2 bases, and 11 bases lay in between. CDR3 in amino acids: CASSPDIFTDTQYF. In nucleotides, the CDR3 is TGTGCCAGCAGCCCGGACATCTTCACAGATACGCAGTATTTT.

The chain employs TRBV30 and TRBJ1-2; TRBD1 might be the D (5 bases). This CDR3 contains 16 residues. V was clipped by 0 bases and J by 6 bases, with 20 bases between them. The germline CDR1 and CDR2 sequences are GTSNPN and SVGIG (reference sequence). CDR3 bases: TGTGCCTGGAGTGTACGGGAGGGCAGGGCGAAGGATGGCTACACCTTC. Translation gives CAWSVREGRAKDGYTF.

The chain recombines TRBV4-2 with TRBJ1-2; D remains ambiguous. CDR1 is LGHNA, CDR2 YNFKEQ, per germline. The CDR3 sequence is 16 residues long. Deletions cut 4 bases from V and 6 bases from J, with 21 bases between. Here the CDR3 reads CASSLESEYIRDGYTF. The CDR3 nucleotides read TGTGCCAGCAGCCTAGAGTCGGAATATATACGGGATGGCTACACCTTC.

V and J are TRBV25-1 and TRBJ1-2, with D tentatively TRBD1 (5 bases). Germline V CDR1 and CDR2: MGHDK, SYGVNS. The germline V and J ends were trimmed by 4 bases and 8 bases, with 14 bases remaining between them. CDR3 size: 13 residues. The DNA for the CDR3 is TGTGCCAGCAGTGGCAGGTCATCAGGGGGCTACACCTTC. Protein product: CASSGRSSGGYTF.

This chain links TRBV4-3 with TRBJ2-3, with TRBD2 identical over 9 bases. Per germline, CDR1 LGHNA and CDR2 YSLEER. The CDR3 is 15 amino acids. The ends lost 1 base at V and 1 base at J; junction bases unmatched: 0. The chain's CDR3 is CASSQGLAGTDTQYF. As DNA, the CDR3 is TGCGCCAGCAGCCAAGGACTAGCGGGCACAGATACGCAGTATTTT.